The 9 T cell receptor beta chains in this list originate from one sample, sequenced in a study of cytomegalovirus exposure and HLA in healthy donors. Vbeta (60) and Jbeta (13) primers were used in the PCR. Profiling relied on immunoSEQ multiplex PCR, and the TCRdb table lists in-frame clones only, not all of them. The table has over 100,000 clones, roughly 80% seen once; the top ten hold 20% to 25%. The material sequenced was PBMCs. The receptors stem from a man between 25 and 39 years old in good health and CMV-seropositive.

The rearrangement links TRBV7-9 to TRBJ2-1, with 7 bases fitting TRBD1. The junction had 10 bases not matched to a gene; V was cut back by 6 bases and J by 14 bases. Germline assignment: CDR1 SEHNR and CDR2 FQNEAQ (reference sequence). There are 12 residues in the CDR3. The CDR3 region is CASRPTGQREFF. For the CDR3, the DNA is TGTGCCAGCAGACCCACGGGACAGAGGGAGTTCTTC.

This clone occurred once. This chain connects TRBV28 to TRBJ1-5, with 9 bases that match TRBD1. The CDR3 sequence is 18 residues long. Germline V gene lookup returns CDR1 MDHEN and CDR2 SYDVKM. V lost 5 bases and J lost 1; bases outside the gene matches: 12. In nucleotides, the CDR3 is TGTGCCAGCAGTATAAATGTATATGGACAGGGGAGCAATCAGCCCCAGCATTTT. Translated: CASSINVYGQGSNQPQHF.

The V call is TRBV27, the J call TRBJ1-1; 7 bases fit TRBD1. Germline loops: CDR1 MNHEY, CDR2 SMNVEV (reference sequence). V lost 2 bases and J lost 2; bases outside the gene matches: 14. The CDR3 contains 18 residues. CDR3 amino acids: CASSLRGGRVGTNTEAFF. The CDR3 nucleotides read TGTGCCAGCAGTTTAAGAGGGGGCAGGGTGGGGACTAACACTGAAGCTTTCTTT.

On this clone: Relative to the germline gene, one junction end is altered; a read error may explain this. V and J are TRBV9 and TRBJ2-1; 8 positions match TRBD2. Germline assignment: CDR1 SGDLS and CDR2 YYNGEE. The CDR3 spans 15 residues. CDR3 DNA: TGTGCCAGCGGCGTAGTTTTTAGCGGGATAAATGAGCAGTTCTTC. It translates to CASGVVFSGINEQFF.

The J gene is TRBJ2-2, the V gene TRBV28; TRBD2 matches at 7 bases. CDR3 length equals 12 residues. Trimming took 10 bases from V and 3 from J; bases not matched to a gene: 2. Germline V CDR1 and CDR2: MDHEN, SYDVKM. The CDR3 loop reads CAMGRDTGELFF. The DNA of the CDR3 is TGTGCCATGGGGAGGGACACCGGGGAGCTGTTTTTT.

The J gene is TRBJ2-7, the V gene TRBV6-6; D may be TRBD2 (7 bases). The CDR3 runs to 14 residues. V lost 6 bases, J lost 2 bases, and 14 bases lay in between. Germline V gene lookup returns CDR1 MNHNY and CDR2 SVGAGI (reference sequence). CDR3 loop: CASRDPGGPYEQYF. The CDR3 nucleotides are TGTGCCAGCAGGGACCCGGGGGGCCCCTACGAGCAGTACTTC.

This sequence joins TRBV6-1 and TRBJ1-5; TRBD1 agrees at 10 bases. The CDR3 is made up of 14 amino acids. CDR1 is MNHNS and CDR2 is SASEGT in the germline V gene. V lost 7 bases and J lost 3; bases outside the gene matches: 3. The CDR3: CASKGTGANQPQHF. CDR3 in DNA: TGTGCCAGCAAGGGGACAGGGGCCAATCAGCCCCAGCATTTT.

V usage is TRBV27 and J usage is TRBJ1-5; TRBD1 matches at 8 bases. Trimming at V came to 5 bases and at J to 6 bases, leaving 3 bases not matched to a gene. The CDR3 loop spans 13 amino acids. The V gene's germline CDR1 is MNHEY and CDR2 SMNVEV (reference sequence). The CDR3: CASSTDRGQPQHF. DNA of the CDR3: TGTGCCAGCAGTACAGACAGGGGTCAGCCCCAGCATTTT.

This clone was picked up one time. The J gene is TRBJ2-1, the V gene TRBV5-1; 12 positions match TRBD1. The V gene end was trimmed by 3 bases and the J gene end by 6 bases; junction bases not matched to a gene: 13. CDR3 length equals 18 residues. The germline V gene has CDR1 SGHRS and CDR2 YFSETQ. CDR3 protein: CASSWHPLAGQGANEQFF. For the CDR3, the DNA is TGCGCCAGCAGCTGGCATCCCTTAGCGGGACAGGGGGCCAATGAGCAGTTCTTC.